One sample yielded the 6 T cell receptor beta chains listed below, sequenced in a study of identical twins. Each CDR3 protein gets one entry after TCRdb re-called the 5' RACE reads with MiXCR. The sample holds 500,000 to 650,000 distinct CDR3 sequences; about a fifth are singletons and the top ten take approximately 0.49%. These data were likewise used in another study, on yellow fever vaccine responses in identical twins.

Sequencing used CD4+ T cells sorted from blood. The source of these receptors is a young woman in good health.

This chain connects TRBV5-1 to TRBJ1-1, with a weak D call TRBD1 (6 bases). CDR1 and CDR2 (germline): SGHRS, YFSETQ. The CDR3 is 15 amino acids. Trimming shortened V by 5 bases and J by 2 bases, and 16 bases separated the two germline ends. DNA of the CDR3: TGCGCCAGCAGGAACCGGACAGCACCTAACACTGAAGCTTTCTTT. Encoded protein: CASRNRTAPNTEAFF. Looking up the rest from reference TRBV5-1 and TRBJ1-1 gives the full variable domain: KAGVTQTPRYLIKTRGQQVTLSCSPISGHRSVSWYQQTPGQGLQFLFEYFSETQRNKGNFPGRFSGRQFSNSRSEMNVSTLELGDSALYLCASRNRTAPNTEAFFGQGTRLTVV.

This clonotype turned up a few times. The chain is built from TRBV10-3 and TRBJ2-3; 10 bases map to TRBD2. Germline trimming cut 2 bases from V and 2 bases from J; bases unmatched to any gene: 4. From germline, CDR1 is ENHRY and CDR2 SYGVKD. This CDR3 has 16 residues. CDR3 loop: CAISERSGGVTDTQYF. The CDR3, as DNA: TGTGCCATCAGTGAGAGAAGCGGGGGGGTCACAGATACGCAGTATTTT.

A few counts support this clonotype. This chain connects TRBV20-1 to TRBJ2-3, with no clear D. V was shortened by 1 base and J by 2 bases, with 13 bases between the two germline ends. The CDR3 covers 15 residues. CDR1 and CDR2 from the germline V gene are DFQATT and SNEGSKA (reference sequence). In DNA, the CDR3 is TGCAGTGCTAGAGTTGGTGCGGTGAACACAGATACGCAGTATTTT. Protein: CSARVGAVNTDTQYF.

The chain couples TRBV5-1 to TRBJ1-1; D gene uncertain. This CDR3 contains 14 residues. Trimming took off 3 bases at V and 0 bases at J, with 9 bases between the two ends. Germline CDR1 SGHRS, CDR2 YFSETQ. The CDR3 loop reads CASSSGEMNTEAFF. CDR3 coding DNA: TGCGCCAGCAGCTCTGGGGAGATGAACACTGAAGCTTTCTTT.

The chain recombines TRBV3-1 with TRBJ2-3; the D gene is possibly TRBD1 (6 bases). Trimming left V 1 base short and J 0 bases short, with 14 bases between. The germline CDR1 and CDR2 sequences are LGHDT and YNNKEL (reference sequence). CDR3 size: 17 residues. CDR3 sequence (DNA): TGTGCCAGCAGCCAAGTGGGGGCTGTCAGGAGCACAGATACGCAGTATTTT. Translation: CASSQVGAVRSTDTQYF.

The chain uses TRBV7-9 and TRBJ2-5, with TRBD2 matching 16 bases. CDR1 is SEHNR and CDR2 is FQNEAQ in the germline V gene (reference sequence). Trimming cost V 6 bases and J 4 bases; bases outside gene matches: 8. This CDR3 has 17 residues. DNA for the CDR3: TGTGCCAGCAGACTGGGACTAGCGGGGGGGCCACGAGAGACCCAGTACTTC. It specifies CASRLGLAGGPRETQYF.